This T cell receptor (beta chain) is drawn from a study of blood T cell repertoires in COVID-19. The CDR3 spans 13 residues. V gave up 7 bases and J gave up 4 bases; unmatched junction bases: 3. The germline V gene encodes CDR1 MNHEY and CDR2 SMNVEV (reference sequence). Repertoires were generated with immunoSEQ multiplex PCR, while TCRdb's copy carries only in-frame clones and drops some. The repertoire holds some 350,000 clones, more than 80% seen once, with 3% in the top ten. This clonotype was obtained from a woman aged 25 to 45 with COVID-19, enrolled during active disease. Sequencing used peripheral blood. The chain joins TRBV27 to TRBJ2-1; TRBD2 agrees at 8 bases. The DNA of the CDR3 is TGTGCCAGCATTGGGACTAGTTACAATGAGCAGTTCTTC. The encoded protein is CASIGTSYNEQFF.